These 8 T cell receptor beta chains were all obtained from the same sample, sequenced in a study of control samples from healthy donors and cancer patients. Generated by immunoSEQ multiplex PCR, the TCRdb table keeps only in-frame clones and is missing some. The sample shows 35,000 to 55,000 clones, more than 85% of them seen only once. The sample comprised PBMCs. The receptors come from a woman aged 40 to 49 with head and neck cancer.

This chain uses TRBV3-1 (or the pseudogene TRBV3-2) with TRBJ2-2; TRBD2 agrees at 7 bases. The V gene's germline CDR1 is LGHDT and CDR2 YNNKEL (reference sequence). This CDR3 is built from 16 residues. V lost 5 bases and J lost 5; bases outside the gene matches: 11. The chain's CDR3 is CASSGRPGGLTGELFF. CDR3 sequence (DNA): TGTGCCAGCAGCGGACGCCCGGGGGGACTAACCGGGGAGCTGTTTTTT.

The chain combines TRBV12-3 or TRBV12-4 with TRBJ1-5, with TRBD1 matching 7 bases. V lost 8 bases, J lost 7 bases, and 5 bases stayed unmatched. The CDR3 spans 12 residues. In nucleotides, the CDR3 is TGTGCCAGCGCAGGGGGTTGGCAGCCCCAGCATTTT. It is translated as CASAGGWQPQHF.

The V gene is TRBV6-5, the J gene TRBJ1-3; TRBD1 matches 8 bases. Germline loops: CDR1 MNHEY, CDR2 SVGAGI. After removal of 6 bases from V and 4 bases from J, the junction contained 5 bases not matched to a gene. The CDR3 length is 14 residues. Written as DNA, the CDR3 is TGTGCCAGCAGGATCGGACAGGGCGGAAACACCATATATTTT. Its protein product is CASRIGQGGNTIYF.

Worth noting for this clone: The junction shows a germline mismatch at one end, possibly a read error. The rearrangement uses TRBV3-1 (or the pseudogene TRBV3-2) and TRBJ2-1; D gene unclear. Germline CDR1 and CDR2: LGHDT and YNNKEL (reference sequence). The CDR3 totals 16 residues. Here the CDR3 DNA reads TGTACCAGCAGCCAAGATGCCGTGCCCACCTACAATGAGCAGTTCTTC. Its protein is CTSSQDAVPTYNEQFF.

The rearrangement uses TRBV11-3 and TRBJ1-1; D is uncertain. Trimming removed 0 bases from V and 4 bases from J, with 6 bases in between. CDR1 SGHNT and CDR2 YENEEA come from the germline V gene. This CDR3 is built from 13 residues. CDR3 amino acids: CASSLEGSTEAFF. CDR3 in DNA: TGTGCCAGCAGCTTAGAAGGTAGCACTGAAGCTTTCTTT.

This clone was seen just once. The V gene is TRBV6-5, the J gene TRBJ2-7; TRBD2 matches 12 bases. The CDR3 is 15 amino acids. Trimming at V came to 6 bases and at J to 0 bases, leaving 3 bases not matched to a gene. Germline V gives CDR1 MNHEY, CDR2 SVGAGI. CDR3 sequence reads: CASSQLAGGSYEQYF. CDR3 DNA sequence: TGTGCCAGCAGCCAACTAGCGGGGGGCTCCTACGAGCAGTACTTC.

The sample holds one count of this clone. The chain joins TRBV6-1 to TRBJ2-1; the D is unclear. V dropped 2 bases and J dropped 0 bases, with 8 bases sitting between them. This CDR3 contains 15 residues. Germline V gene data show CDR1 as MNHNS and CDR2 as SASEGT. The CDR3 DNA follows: TGTGCCAGCAGTGAAACCCCTAGCTCCTACAATGAGCAGTTCTTC. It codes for CASSETPSSYNEQFF.

CDR3 in amino acids: CASSLVGGPETQYF. The CDR3 coding sequence is TGCGCCAGCAGCCTGGTTGGGGGTCCAGAGACCCAGTACTTC. V is TRBV5-1 and J is TRBJ2-5; D may correspond to TRBD1 or TRBD2 (5 bases each). The CDR3 sequence is 14 residues long. Germline lookup yields CDR1 SGHRS and CDR2 YFSETQ. With 4 bases removed from V and 4 bases from J, the gap between germline ends came to 14 bases.